This TCR beta chain was sequenced during a study of early T cells in non-severe SARS-CoV-2 infection. Study as a whole: Chains from this unsorted whole-blood bulk RNA could not be paired.

The CDR3 is 15 amino acids. V lost 5 bases, J lost 1 base, and 6 bases stayed unmatched. Germline-derived CDR1 and CDR2 are SGHVS and FNYEAQ. This clonotype was counted a few times. Unique molecular identifiers were added to individual cDNA molecules. Using its own MiXCR run on the 5' RACE reads, TCRdb lists one record per CDR3 protein. The profile covers some 27,000 distinct CDR3 sequences, with roughly 4.9% appearing a single time and 10% to 13% taken by the ten largest. Specimen: whole blood. The chain carries TRBV7-6 and TRBJ2-5; 8 positions match TRBD1. The receptor's source is an adult who was a healthcare worker with PCR-confirmed SARS-CoV-2 infection or an uninfected control (not recorded which). The chain's CDR3 is CASSPRQGFQETQYF. CDR3 bases: TGTGCCAGCAGCCCACGACAGGGGTTCCAAGAGACCCAGTACTTC.